A selection of T cell receptor beta chains follows, all from one sample in a study of T cell clonotyping in hematopoietic cell transplantation. Libraries were prepared by immunoSEQ multiplex PCR; TCRdb keeps only in-frame clonotypes and omits some of them. The repertoire holds about 45,000 clones, with roughly four fifths as singletons. The sequences come from peripheral blood mononuclear cells, collected before stem cell transplant. The source is a man aged 55 to 70 with myelodysplastic syndrome. Some clones in this sample may be carry-over from other donors' samples. CDR3s include the opening cysteine and the closing phenylalanine or tryptophan. A D gene is named only where the DNA matches it firmly. The listing skips clone size in some rows; elsewhere it reads once, few, many or a size class.

d_call: NA
cdr3_length: 15
j_call: TRBJ2-3
clone_size: NA
v_call: TRBV28
cdr3_nt: TGTGCTAGCAGCTATGGTCCGGCCCAGGCAGATACGCAGTATTTT
cdr3_aa: CASSYGPAQADTQYF

d_call: NA
cdr3_length: 15
j_call: TRBJ1-5
clone_size: NA
v_call: TRBV5-1
cdr3_nt: TGCGCCAGCAGCTTGGAAGGTCATAGCAATCAGCCCCAGCATTTT
cdr3_aa: CASSLEGHSNQPQHF

d_call: NA
cdr3_length: 12
j_call: TRBJ2-5
clone_size: NA
v_call: TRBV7-2
cdr3_nt: TGTGCCAGCAGCTTAGCGCTTGAGACCCAGTACTTC
cdr3_aa: CASSLALETQYF

d_call: TRBD1
cdr3_length: 17
j_call: TRBJ2-2
clone_size: NA
v_call: TRBV19
cdr3_nt: TGTGCCAGTATCCCCCGGGACAGGGGGCGGAACACCGGGGAGCTGTTTTTT
cdr3_aa: CASIPRDRGRNTGELFF

d_call: NA
cdr3_length: 17
j_call: TRBJ2-7
clone_size: NA
v_call: TRBV9
cdr3_nt: TGTGCCAGCAGCGAGCGGGACAGTCGGATGTTTCCCTACGAGCAGTACTTC
cdr3_aa: CASSERDSRMFPYEQYF

d_call: NA
cdr3_length: 17
j_call: TRBJ2-2
clone_size: NA
v_call: TRBV5-6
cdr3_nt: TGTGCCAGCAGCTTGGTAGAGGCAGGATGGAACACCGGGGAGCTGTTTTTT
cdr3_aa: CASSLVEAGWNTGELFF

d_call: TRBD1
cdr3_length: 12
j_call: TRBJ1-4
clone_size: NA
v_call: TRBV28
cdr3_nt: TGTGCCAGCAGTCTCGCCCGGGACAGACTGTTTTTT
cdr3_aa: CASSLARDRLFF

d_call: NA
cdr3_length: 14
j_call: TRBJ1-4
clone_size: NA
v_call: TRBV7-2
cdr3_nt: TGTGCCAGCAGCTCCCCCCCGCTAGGAGAAAAACTGTTTTTT
cdr3_aa: CASSSPPLGEKLFF

d_call: NA
cdr3_length: 16
j_call: TRBJ2-3
clone_size: NA
v_call: TRBV5-6
cdr3_nt: TGTGCCAGCAGCTTGGCCGACAGGACCTTCACAGATACGCAGTATTTT
cdr3_aa: CASSLADRTFTDTQYF

d_call: NA
cdr3_length: 16
j_call: TRBJ2-7
clone_size: NA
v_call: TRBV6-1
cdr3_nt: TGTGCCAGCAGTGATACCTTAGGGGACTCGGGTAACGAGCAGTACTTC
cdr3_aa: CASSDTLGDSGNEQYF

d_call: TRBD1
cdr3_length: 20
j_call: TRBJ2-1
clone_size: NA
v_call: TRBV4-2
cdr3_nt: TGTGCCAGCAGCAAAAGGGCCGGGACAGGGGACCTCCGGCGTTACAATGAGCAGTTCTTC
cdr3_aa: CASSKRAGTGDLRRYNEQFF

d_call: TRBD1
cdr3_length: 14
j_call: TRBJ1-2
clone_size: once
v_call: TRBV7-2
cdr3_nt: TGTGCCAGCAGCGAAGACAGGGGGCGTGTAGGCTACACCTTC
cdr3_aa: CASSEDRGRVGYTF

d_call: TRBD1
cdr3_length: 19
j_call: TRBJ1-5
clone_size: NA
v_call: TRBV30
cdr3_nt: TGTGCCTGGAGTGTAAGTTGGGGACAGGCCCTTTATAGCAATCAGCCCCAGCATTTT
cdr3_aa: CAWSVSWGQALYSNQPQHF

d_call: NA
cdr3_length: 16
j_call: TRBJ1-2
clone_size: medium-sized
v_call: TRBV7-3
cdr3_nt: TGTGCCAGCAGCTTAAGGGGGCCAGGTATCTCGGGAGGCTACACCTTC
cdr3_aa: CASSLRGPGISGGYTF

d_call: NA
cdr3_length: 15
j_call: TRBJ1-6
clone_size: NA
v_call: TRBV2
cdr3_nt: TGTGCCAGCAGTGAGGAAAGGGCCAATAATTCACCCCTCCACTTT
cdr3_aa: CASSEERANNSPLHF

d_call: NA
cdr3_length: 12
j_call: TRBJ2-1
clone_size: once
v_call: TRBV2
cdr3_nt: TGTGCCAGCAGTGATCCGGGGGATGAGCAGTTCTTC
cdr3_aa: CASSDPGDEQFF

d_call: NA
cdr3_length: 19
j_call: TRBJ2-6
clone_size: NA
v_call: TRBV5-4
cdr3_nt: TGTGCCAGCAGCGATTGGGTCCAGGGGCCCCGCTCTGGGGCCAACGTCCTGACTTTC
cdr3_aa: CASSDWVQGPRSGANVLTF

d_call: NA
cdr3_length: 15
j_call: TRBJ2-1
clone_size: NA
v_call: TRBV7-9
cdr3_nt: TGTGCCAGCAGCCTAGACAGGCGGGGCTACAATGAGCAGTTCTTC
cdr3_aa: CASSLDRRGYNEQFF